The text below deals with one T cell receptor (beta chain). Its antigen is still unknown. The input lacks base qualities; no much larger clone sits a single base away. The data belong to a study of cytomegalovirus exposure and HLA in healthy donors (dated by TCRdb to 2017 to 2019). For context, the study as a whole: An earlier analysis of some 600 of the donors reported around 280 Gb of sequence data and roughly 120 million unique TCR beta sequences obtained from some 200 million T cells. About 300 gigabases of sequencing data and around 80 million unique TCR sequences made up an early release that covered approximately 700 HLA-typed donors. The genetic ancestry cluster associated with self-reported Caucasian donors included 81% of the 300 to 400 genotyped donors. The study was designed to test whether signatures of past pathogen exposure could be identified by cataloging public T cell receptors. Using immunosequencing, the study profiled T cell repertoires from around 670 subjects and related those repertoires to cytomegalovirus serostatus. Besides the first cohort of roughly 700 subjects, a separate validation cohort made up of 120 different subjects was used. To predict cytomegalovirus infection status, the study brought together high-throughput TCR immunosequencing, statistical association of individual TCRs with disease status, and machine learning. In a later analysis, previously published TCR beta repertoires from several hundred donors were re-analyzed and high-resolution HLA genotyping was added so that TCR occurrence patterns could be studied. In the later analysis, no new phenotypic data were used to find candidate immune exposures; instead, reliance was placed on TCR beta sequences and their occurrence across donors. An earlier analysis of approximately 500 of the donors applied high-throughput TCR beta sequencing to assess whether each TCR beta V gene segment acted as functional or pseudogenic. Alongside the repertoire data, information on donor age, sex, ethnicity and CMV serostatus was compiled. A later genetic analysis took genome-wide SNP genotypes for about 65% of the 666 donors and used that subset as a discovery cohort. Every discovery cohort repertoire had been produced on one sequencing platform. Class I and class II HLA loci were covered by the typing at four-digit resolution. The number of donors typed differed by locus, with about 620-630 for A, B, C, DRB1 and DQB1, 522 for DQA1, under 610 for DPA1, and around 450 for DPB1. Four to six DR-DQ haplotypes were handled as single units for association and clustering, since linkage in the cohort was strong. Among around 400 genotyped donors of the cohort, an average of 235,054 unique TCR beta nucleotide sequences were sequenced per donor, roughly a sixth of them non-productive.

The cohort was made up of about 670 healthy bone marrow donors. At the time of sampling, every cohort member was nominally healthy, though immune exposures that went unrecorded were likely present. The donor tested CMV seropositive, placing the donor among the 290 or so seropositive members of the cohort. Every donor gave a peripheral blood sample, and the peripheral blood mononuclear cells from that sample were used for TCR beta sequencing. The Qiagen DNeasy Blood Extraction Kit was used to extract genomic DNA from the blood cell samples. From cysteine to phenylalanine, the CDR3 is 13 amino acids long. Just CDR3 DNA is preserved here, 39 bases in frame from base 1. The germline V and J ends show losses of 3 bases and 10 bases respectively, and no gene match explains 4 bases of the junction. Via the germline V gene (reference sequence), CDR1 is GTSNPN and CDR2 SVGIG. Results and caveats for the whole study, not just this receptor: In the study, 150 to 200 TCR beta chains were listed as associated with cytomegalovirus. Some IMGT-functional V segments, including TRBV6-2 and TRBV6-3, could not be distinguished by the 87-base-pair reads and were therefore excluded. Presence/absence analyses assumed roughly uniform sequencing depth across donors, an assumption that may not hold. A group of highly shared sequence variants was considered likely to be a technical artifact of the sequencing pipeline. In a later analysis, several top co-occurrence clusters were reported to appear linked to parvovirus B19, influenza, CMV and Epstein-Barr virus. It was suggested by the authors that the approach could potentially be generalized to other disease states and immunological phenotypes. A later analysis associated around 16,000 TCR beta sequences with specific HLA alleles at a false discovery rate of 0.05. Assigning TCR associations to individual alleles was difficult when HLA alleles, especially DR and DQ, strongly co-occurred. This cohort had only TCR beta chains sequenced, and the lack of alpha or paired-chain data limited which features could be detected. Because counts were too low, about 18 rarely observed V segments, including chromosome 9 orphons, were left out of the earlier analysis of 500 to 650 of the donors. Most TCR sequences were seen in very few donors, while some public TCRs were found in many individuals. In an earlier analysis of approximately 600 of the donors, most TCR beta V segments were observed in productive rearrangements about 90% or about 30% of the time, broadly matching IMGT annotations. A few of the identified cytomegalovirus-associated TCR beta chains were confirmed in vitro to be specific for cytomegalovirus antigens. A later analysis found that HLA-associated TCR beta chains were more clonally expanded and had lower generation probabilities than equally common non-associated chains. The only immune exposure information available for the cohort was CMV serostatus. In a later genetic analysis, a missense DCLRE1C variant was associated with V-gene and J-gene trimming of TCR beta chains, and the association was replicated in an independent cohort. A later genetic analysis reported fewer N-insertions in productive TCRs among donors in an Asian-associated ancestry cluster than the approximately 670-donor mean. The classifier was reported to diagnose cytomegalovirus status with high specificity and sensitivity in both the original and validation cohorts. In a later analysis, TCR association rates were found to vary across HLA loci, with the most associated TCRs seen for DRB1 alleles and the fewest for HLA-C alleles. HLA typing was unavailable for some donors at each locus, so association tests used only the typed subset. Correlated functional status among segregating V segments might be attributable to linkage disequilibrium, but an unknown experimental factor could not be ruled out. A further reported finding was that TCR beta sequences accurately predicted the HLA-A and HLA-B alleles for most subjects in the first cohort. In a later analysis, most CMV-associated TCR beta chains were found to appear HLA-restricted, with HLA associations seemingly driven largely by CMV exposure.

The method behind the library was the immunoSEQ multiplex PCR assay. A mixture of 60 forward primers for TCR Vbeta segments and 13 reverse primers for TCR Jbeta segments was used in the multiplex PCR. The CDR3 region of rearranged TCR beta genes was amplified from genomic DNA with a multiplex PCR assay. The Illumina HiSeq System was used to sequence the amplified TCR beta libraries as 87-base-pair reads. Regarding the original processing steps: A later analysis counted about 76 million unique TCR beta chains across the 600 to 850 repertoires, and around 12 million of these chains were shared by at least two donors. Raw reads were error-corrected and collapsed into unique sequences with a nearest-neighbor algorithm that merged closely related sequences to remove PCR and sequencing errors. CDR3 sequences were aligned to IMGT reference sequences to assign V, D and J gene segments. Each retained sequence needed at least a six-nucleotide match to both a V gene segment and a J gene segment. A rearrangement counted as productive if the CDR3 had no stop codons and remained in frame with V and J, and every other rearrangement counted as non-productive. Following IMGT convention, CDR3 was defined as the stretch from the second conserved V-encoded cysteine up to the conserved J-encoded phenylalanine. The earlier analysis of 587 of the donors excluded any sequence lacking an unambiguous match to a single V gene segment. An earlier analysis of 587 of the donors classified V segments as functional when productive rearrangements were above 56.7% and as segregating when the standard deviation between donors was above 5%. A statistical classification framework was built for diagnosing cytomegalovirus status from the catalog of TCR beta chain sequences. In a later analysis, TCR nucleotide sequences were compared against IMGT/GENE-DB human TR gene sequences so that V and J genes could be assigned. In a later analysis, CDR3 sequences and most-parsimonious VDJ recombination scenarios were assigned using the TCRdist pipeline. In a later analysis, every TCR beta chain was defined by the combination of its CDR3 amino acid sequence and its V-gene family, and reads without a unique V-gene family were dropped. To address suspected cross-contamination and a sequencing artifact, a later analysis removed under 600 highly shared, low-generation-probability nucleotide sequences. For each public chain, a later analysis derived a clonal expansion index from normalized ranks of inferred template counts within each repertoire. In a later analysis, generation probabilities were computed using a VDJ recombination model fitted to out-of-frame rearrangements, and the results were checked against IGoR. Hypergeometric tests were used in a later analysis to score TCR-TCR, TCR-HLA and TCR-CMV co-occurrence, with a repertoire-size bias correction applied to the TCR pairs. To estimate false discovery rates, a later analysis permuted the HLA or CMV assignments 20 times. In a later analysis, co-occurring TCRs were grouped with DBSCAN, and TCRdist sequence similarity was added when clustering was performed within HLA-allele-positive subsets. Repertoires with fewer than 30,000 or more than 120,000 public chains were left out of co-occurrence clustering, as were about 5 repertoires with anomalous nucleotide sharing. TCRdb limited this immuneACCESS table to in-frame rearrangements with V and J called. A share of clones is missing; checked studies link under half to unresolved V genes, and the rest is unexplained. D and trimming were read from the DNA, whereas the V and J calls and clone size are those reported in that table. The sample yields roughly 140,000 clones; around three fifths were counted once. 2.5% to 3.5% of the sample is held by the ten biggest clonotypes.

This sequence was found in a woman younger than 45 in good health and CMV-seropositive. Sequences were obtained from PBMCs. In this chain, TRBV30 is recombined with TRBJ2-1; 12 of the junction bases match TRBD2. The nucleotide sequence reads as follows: TGTGCCTGGAGCTACGGACTAGCGGGGGAGCAGTTCTTC. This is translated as CAWSYGLAGEQFF.